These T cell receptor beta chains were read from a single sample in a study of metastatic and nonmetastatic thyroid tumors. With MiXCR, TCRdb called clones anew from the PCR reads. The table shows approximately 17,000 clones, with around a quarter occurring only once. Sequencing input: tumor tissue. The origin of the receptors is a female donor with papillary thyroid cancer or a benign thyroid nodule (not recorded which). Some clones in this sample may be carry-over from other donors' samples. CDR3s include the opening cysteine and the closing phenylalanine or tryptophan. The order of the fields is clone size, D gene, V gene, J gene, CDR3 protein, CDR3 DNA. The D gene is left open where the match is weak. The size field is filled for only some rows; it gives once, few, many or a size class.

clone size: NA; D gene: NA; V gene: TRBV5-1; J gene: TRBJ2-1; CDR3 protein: CASSLDFSSYNEQFF; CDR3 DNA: TGCGCCAGCAGCTTGGACTTTAGCTCCTACAATGAGCAGTTCTTC
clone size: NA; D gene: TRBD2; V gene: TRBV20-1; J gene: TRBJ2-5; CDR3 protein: CSARRTGGETQYF; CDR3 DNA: TGCAGTGCTAGACGGACGGGAGGGGAGACCCAGTACTTC
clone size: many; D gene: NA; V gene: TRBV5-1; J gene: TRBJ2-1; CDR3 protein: CASSLNAGYNEQFF; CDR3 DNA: TGCGCCAGCAGCTTGAACGCGGGCTACAATGAGCAGTTCTTC
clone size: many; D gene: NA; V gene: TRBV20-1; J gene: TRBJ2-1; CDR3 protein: CSTPYGPRYNEQFF; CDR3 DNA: TGCAGTACCCCCTACGGACCGAGGTACAATGAGCAGTTCTTC
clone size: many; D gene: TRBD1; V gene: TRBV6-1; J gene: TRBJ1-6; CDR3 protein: CASSMAGGSPLHF; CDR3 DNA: TGTGCCAGCAGTATGGCAGGGGGTTCACCCCTCCACTTT
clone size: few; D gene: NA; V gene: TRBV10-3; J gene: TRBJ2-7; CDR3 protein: CATAGLLSYEQYF; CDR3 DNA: TGTGCCACCGCAGGACTTCTCTCCTACGAGCAGTACTTC
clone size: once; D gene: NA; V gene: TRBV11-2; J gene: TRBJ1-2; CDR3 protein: CASSFGQSYGYTF; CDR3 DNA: TGTGCCAGCAGCTTTGGGCAGTCCTATGGCTACACCTTC
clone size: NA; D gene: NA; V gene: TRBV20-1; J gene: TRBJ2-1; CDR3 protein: CSACPVAAYYNDQFF; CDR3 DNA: TGCAGTGCTTGCCCGGTAGCGGCTTATTACAATGATCAGTTCTTC
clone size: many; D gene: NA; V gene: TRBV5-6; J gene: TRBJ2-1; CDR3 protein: CASSPPGYNEQFF; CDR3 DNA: TGTGCCAGCAGCCCTCCCGGATACAATGAGCAGTTCTTC
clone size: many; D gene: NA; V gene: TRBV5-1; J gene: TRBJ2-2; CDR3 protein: CASSLIGNTGELFF; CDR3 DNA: TGCGCCAGCAGCTTGATAGGTAACACCGGGGAGCTGTTTTTT
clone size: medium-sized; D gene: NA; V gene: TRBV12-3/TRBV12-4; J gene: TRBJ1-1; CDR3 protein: CASSFDGGEAFF; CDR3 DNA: TGTGCCAGCAGTTTCGACGGGGGTGAAGCTTTCTTT
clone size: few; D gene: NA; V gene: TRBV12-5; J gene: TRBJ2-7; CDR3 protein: CASGLVSSSYEQYF; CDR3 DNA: TGTGCTAGTGGTTTGGTAAGCAGCTCCTACGAGCAGTACTTC
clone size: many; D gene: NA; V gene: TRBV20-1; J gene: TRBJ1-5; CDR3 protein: CSARPRINQPQHF; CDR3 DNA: TGCAGTGCTAGACCAAGAATCAATCAGCCCCAGCATTTT
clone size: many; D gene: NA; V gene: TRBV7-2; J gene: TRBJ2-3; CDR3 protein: CASSLGPQPQDTQYF; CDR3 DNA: TGTGCCAGCAGCTTAGGACCCCAGCCCCAAGATACGCAGTATTTT
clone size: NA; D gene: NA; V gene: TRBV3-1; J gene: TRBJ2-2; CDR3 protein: CASSRTGGTGELFF; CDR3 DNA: TGTGCCAGCAGCCGGACTGGTGGCACCGGGGAGCTGTTTTTT
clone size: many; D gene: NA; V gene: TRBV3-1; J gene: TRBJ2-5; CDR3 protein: CASSLREQETQYF; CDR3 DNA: TGTGCCAGCAGCCTGAGGGAGCAAGAGACCCAGTACTTC
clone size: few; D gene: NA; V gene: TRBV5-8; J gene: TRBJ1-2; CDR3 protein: CASSLDEDAGYTF; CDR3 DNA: TGTGCCAGCAGCTTGGATGAAGACGCCGGCTACACCTTC
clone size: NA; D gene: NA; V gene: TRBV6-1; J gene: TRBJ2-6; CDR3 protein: CASSARDILYSGANVLTF; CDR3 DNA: TGTGCCAGCAGTGCCCGGGACATCCTTTACTCTGGGGCCAACGTCCTGACTTTC
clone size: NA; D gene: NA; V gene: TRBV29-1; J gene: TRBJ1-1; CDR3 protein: CSVEGKAFF; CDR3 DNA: TGCAGCGTTGAAGGAAAGGCTTTCTTT
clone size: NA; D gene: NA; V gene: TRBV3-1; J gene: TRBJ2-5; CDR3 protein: CASSQDVGAEETQYF; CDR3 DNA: TGTGCCAGCAGCCAAGATGTTGGCGCAGAAGAGACCCAGTACTTC
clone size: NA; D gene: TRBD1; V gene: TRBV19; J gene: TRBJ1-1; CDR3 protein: CASRRDRVTEAFF; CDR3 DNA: TGTGCCAGTAGGCGGGACAGGGTCACTGAAGCTTTCTTT
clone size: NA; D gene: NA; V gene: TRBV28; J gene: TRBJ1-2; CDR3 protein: CASSSVAATTYVYTF; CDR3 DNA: TGTGCCAGCAGTTCGGTTGCGGCCACCACTTATGTCTACACCTTC
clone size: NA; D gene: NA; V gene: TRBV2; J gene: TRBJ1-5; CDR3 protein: CASSELGRVRRQPQHF; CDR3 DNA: TGTGCCAGCAGCGAGCTGGGACGGGTAAGAAGGCAGCCCCAGCATTTT
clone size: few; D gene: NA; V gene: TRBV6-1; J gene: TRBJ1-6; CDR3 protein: CASSEDPLGDNSPLHF; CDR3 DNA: TGTGCCAGCAGTGAAGACCCTCTCGGGGATAATTCACCCCTCCACTTT
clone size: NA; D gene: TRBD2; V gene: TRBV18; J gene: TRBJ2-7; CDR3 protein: CASSAPGTSHYEQYF; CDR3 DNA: TGTGCCAGCTCAGCCCCCGGGACTAGTCATTACGAGCAGTACTTC
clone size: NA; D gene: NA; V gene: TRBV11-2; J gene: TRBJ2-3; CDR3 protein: CASSYQPGSTGDTQYF; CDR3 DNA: TGTGCCAGCAGCTACCAGCCCGGATCAACGGGAGATACGCAGTATTTT
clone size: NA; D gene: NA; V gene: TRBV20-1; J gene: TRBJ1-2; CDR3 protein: CSARSALSYGYTF; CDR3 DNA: TGCAGTGCTAGGAGCGCCTTGAGCTATGGCTACACCTTC
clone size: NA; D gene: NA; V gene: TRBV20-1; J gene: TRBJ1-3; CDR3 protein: CSARAPGTYSGNTIYF; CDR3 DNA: TGCAGTGCTAGAGCCCCCGGGACTTACTCTGGAAACACCATATATTTT
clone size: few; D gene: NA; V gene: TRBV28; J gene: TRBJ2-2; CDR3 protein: CASTRIMNSFTGELFF; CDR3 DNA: TGTGCCAGCACTAGGATTATGAACTCTTTCACCGGGGAGCTGTTTTTT
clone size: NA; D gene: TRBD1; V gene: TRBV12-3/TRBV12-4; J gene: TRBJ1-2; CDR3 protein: CASSQQGWNGYTF; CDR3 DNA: TGTGCCAGCAGTCAACAGGGGTGGAATGGCTACACCTTC
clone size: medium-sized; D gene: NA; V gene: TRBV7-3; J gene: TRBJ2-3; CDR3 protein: CASSLDQDTQYF; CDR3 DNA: TGTGCCAGCAGCTTAGATCAAGATACGCAGTATTTT
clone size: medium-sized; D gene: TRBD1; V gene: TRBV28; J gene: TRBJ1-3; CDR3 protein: CASSSRWGQGIYF; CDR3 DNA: TGTGCCAGCAGTTCTCGGTGGGGACAGGGCATATATTTT
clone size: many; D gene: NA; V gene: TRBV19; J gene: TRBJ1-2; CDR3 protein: CASSMVDGINYGYTF; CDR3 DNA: TGTGCCAGTAGTATGGTTGACGGAATAAACTATGGCTACACCTTC
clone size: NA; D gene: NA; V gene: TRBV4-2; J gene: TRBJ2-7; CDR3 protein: CASSQGPVYSAGSYEQYF; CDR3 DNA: TGTGCCAGCAGCCAAGGGCCTGTGTATTCGGCGGGTTCCTACGAGCAGTACTTC
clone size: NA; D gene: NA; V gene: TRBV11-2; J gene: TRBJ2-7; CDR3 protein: CASSLVYSSTVYEQYF; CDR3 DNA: TGTGCCAGCAGCTTAGTTTACAGCTCCACAGTGTACGAGCAGTACTTC
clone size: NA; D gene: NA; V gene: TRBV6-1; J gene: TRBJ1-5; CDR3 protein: CASSAGWEGNQPQHF; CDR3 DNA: TGTGCCAGCAGTGCGGGCTGGGAGGGCAATCAGCCCCAGCATTTT
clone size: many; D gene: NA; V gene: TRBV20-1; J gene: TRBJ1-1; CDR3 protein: CSGNSGAQTEAFF; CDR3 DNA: TGCAGTGGCAACAGTGGGGCCCAGACTGAAGCTTTCTTT